One sample yielded the 20 T cell receptor beta chains listed below, sequenced in a study of T-cell memory formation after mild COVID-19 (dated by TCRdb to about 2021). Library prep was done by 5' RACE. Sequenced using an Illumina NovaSeq 6000. TCRdb reprocessing: public reads trimmed at Q25 with fastp, clones called with MiXCR, in-frame beta chains kept. CDR3 protein duplicates are merged, each entry listing the most common genes and DNA. For this sample there are roughly 450,000 distinct CDR3 sequences; roughly 20% appear just once. Over 9% of the sample comes from the top ten. Sample: PBMCs or a T cell subset sorted from them (not recorded which). These receptors were collected from an adult woman who had mild COVID-19 (a few samples of this study predate the infection). The sample titles of this study are shuffled in the database, so cell type and time point are left out; the donor was told from shared clones.

This clonotype was seen a single time. This chain joins TRBV4-2 and TRBJ2-2; 10 nucleotides agree with TRBD2. The CDR3 extends over 15 amino acids. The V gene end was trimmed by 0 bases and the J gene end by 7 bases; junction bases not matched to a gene: 2. Germline V gives CDR1 LGHNA, CDR2 YNFKEQ. CDR3 coding DNA: TGTGCCAGCAGCCAAGAAGCGGGAGGGCTCGGGGAGCTGTTTTTT. This encodes CASSQEAGGLGELFF.

The chain couples TRBV3-1 to TRBJ2-7; 7 positions match TRBD1. Germline CDR1 is LGHDT and CDR2 is YNNKEL (reference sequence). The CDR3 totals 11 residues. Trimming removed 6 bases from V and 5 bases from J; junction bases left unmatched: 1. For the CDR3, the DNA is TGTGCCAGCAGAAGGGGGCACGAGCAGTACTTC. Amino acid sequence: CASRRGHEQYF.

This clonotype showed up just a few times. The chain combines TRBV15 with TRBJ2-2; D gene unclear. The germline V gene encodes CDR1 LNHNV and CDR2 YYDKDF (reference sequence). Trimming stripped 5 bases from V and 1 base from J, with 5 bases between. This CDR3 contains 13 residues. Written as DNA, the CDR3 is TGTGCCACCAGCGGGGTGAACACCGGGGAGCTGTTTTTT. Protein product: CATSGVNTGELFF.

This sequence joins TRBV12-3 or TRBV12-4 and TRBJ2-3; the D gene is possibly TRBD2 (6 bases). CDR3 size: 15 residues. Trimming shortened V by 6 bases and J by 1 base, and 14 bases separated the two germline ends. CDR3 protein: CASSIRERGTDTQYF. The CDR3 region has the DNA TGTGCCAGCAGCATTCGGGAGCGGGGCACAGATACGCAGTATTTT.

This clonotype was detected ten times or more. The chain has TRBV5-1 and TRBJ2-2; TRBD2 matches 10 bases. This CDR3 region has 18 residues. Germline CDR1 and CDR2: SGHRS and YFSETQ. V lost 2 bases and J lost 5; bases outside the gene matches: 12. CDR3 bases: TGCGCCAGCAGCTTTCGCACTAGCGGGGACGCGGGGACCGGGGAGCTGTTTTTT. Translated, it gives CASSFRTSGDAGTGELFF.

The chain combines TRBV4-1 with TRBJ2-7; 12 nucleotides match TRBD2. Trimming took 5 bases from V and 4 from J; bases not matched to a gene: 6. Per germline, CDR1 MGHRA and CDR2 YSYEKL. The CDR3 runs to 15 residues. CDR3 sequence: CASSALAGGRYEQYF. The CDR3 coding sequence is TGCGCCAGCAGCGCCCTAGCGGGGGGGCGGTACGAGCAGTACTTC.

Only a few counts were recorded for this clonotype. The J gene is TRBJ1-2, the V gene TRBV5-5, with D unresolved. The CDR3 length is 13 residues. Between the trimmed V and J ends, which lost 6 bases and 8 bases, there was a span of 17 bases. The germline CDR1 and CDR2 sequences are SGHKS and YYEKEE (reference sequence). The CDR3 region has the DNA TGTGCCAGCAAACTAGAAGCCTCGTCGGGCTACACCTTC. Amino acid sequence: CASKLEASSGYTF.

Ten or more counts support this clonotype. The chain employs TRBV10-3 and TRBJ2-7; D unresolved. The CDR3 is 12 residues long. Trimming pared 3 bases from V and 5 bases from J, leaving 8 bases between. CDR1 and CDR2 from the germline V gene are ENHRY and SYGVKD. The CDR3 DNA is TGTGCCATCAGTGATGCCCGGGACGAGCAGTACTTC. Its protein is CAISDARDEQYF.

This chain joins TRBV7-6 and TRBJ1-2; perhaps TRBD1 as D (5 bases). Trimming cost V 5 bases and J 4 bases, with 17 bases left between them. CDR3 size: 15 residues. CDR1 and CDR2 from the germline V gene are SGHVS and FNYEAQ. The CDR3 DNA follows: TGTGCCAGCAGCCCCGAAGCCCCGACAGTCTATGGCTACACCTTC. It is translated as CASSPEAPTVYGYTF.

The chain uses TRBV30 and TRBJ2-7, with 8 nucleotides matching TRBD2. This CDR3 has 14 residues. The ends lost 8 bases at V and 0 bases at J; junction bases unmatched: 9. CDR1 is GTSNPN, CDR2 SVGIG, per germline (reference sequence). The CDR3, as DNA: TGTGCCGTCGCCCCAAGCGGGAGCTCCTACGAGCAGTACTTC. This encodes CAVAPSGSSYEQYF.

This clonotype was observed a single time. V usage is TRBV28 and J usage is TRBJ2-7; TRBD2 matches 7 bases. The V gene's germline CDR1 is MDHEN and CDR2 SYDVKM. V shed 2 bases and J 0 bases; nucleotides not matched to a gene: 4. The CDR3 contains 15 residues. The CDR3 sequence is CASSLGRVISYEQYF. The CDR3 DNA follows: TGTGCCAGCAGTTTAGGGAGGGTGATCTCCTACGAGCAGTACTTC.

This clonotype was seen only a few times. V and J are TRBV6-1 and TRBJ2-3; 8 bases align to TRBD2. CDR1 is MNHNS, CDR2 SASEGT, per germline. With V trimmed by 3 bases and J by 3 bases, 11 bases remained unmatched. CDR3 size: 17 residues. The CDR3 protein is CASSDSPGGAPTDTQYF. CDR3 in DNA: TGTGCCAGCAGTGACAGTCCCGGGGGGGCGCCGACAGATACGCAGTATTTT.

The rearrangement uses TRBV20-1 and TRBJ1-2, with 9 positions matching TRBD1. After removal of 5 bases from V and 5 bases from J, the junction contained 12 bases not matched to a gene. This CDR3 contains 15 residues. The germline CDR1 and CDR2 sequences are DFQATT and SNEGSKA (reference sequence). CDR3: CSAPTRPGQGYGYTF. The CDR3 nucleotides are TGCAGTGCTCCTACCCGACCCGGACAGGGGTATGGCTACACCTTC.

The chain has TRBV6-6 and TRBJ2-7; D is ambiguous. V was trimmed by 1 base and J by 4 bases, leaving 8 bases between them. The CDR3 is 13 amino acids. The V gene's germline CDR1 is MNHNY and CDR2 SVGAGI (reference sequence). In DNA, the CDR3 is TGTGCCAGCAGTTACTGGGAAGGGTACGAGCAGTACTTC. Translation: CASSYWEGYEQYF.

J is TRBJ2-3 and V is TRBV15; tentative D call: TRBD2 (6 bases). The germline gives CDR1 LNHNV, CDR2 YYDKDF (reference sequence). This CDR3 has 15 residues. Trimming shortened V by 5 bases and J by 4 bases, and 16 bases separated the two germline ends. As DNA, the CDR3 is TGTGCCACCAGCGGGGGACTGAGTGCCCCAGATACGCAGTATTTT. This encodes CATSGGLSAPDTQYF.

This sequence joins TRBV19 and TRBJ1-1, with 9 bases identical to TRBD1. The germline V gene has CDR1 LNHDA and CDR2 SQIVND (reference sequence). V lost 7 bases and J lost 5; bases outside the gene matches: 8. The CDR3 is 14 amino acids. DNA of the CDR3: TGTGCCAGTAAGAGGGACAGGGTCGCGACTGAAGCTTTCTTT. Translated, it gives CASKRDRVATEAFF. The complete variable domain, with remaining parts taken from reference TRBV19 and TRBJ1-1, reads DGGITQSPKYLFRKEGQNVTLSCEQNLNHDAMYWYRQDPGQGLRLIYYSQIVNDFQKGDIAEGYSVSREKKESFPLTVTSAQKNPTAFYLCASKRDRVATEAFFGQGTRLTVV.

This clonotype turned up a few times. The chain is built from TRBV30 and TRBJ1-1; D gene unclear. Germline V gene lookup returns CDR1 GTSNPN and CDR2 SVGIG (reference sequence). Between the trimmed V and J ends, which lost 8 bases and 4 bases, there was a span of 17 bases. The CDR3 totals 13 residues. DNA for the CDR3: TGTGCCACCCTTGGGGTTGGGAGCACTGAAGCTTTCTTT. This codes for CATLGVGSTEAFF.

This clonotype has more than one count but fewer than ten. This chain connects TRBV15 to TRBJ2-5, with 7 bases that match TRBD2. The germline V gene has CDR1 LNHNV and CDR2 YYDKDF (reference sequence). Trimming at V came to 9 bases and at J to 2 bases, leaving 21 bases not matched to a gene. The CDR3 consists of 18 residues. The DNA of the CDR3 is TGTGCCACTTCACCAAGGGGAATCGGACTAGTAATACAAGAGACCCAGTACTTC. Amino acid sequence: CATSPRGIGLVIQETQYF.

This clonotype occurred many times. The V gene is TRBV5-5, the J gene TRBJ1-4; TRBD1 aligns across 8 bases. The length of the CDR3 is 20 residues. V shed 3 bases and J 1 base; nucleotides not matched to a gene: 17. Germline CDR1 SGHKS, CDR2 YYEKEE (reference sequence). The CDR3 DNA reads as TGTGCCAGCAGCTCGGGGTGGGGACAGGAGACTTACGGAACTAATGAAAAACTGTTTTTT. Protein: CASSSGWGQETYGTNEKLFF.

The chain couples TRBV6-6 to TRBJ2-2; D is uncertain. Trimming cost V 2 bases and J 5 bases, with 3 bases left between them. Germline CDR1 MNHNY, CDR2 SVGAGI (reference sequence). The CDR3 extends over 12 amino acids. Here the CDR3 DNA reads TGTGCCAGCAGTTACGATACCGGGGAGCTGTTTTTT. It is translated as CASSYDTGELFF.